This is a list of T cell receptor beta chains from one sample in a study of shared clonotypes between healthy human individuals. Here immunoSEQ multiplex PCR was the method, and the copy in TCRdb shows in-frame clones only, minus some. The sample has about 2 million clones; approximately 94% are singletons. The sample was naive CD8+ T cells sorted from blood. These receptors originate from a man aged 18 to 29 in good health. The conserved cysteine and the conserved F or W are not part of the CDR3 here. Rows give clone size only sometimes, using once, few, many, or a class for an expanded clone.

J gene: TRBJ2-5
clone size: -
V gene: TRBV9
CDR3 protein: ASSPQGWETQY

J gene: TRBJ2-7
clone size: -
V gene: TRBV27
CDR3 protein: ASSPRGPGDEQY

J gene: TRBJ2-5
clone size: -
V gene: TRBV25-1
CDR3 protein: ASSAVTQETQY

J gene: TRBJ1-6
clone size: -
V gene: TRBV5-4
CDR3 protein: ASSWDPSSYNSPLH

J gene: TRBJ2-7
clone size: -
V gene: TRBV4-1
CDR3 protein: ASSQVGTEEQY

J gene: TRBJ2-1
clone size: -
V gene: TRBV7-6
CDR3 protein: ASSFGNNEQF

J gene: TRBJ1-1
clone size: -
V gene: TRBV4-1
CDR3 protein: ASSPGREAF

J gene: TRBJ2-1
clone size: -
V gene: TRBV5-1
CDR3 protein: ASREGLAGYNEQF

J gene: TRBJ2-1
clone size: -
V gene: TRBV27
CDR3 protein: ASSPGTGFYNEQF

J gene: TRBJ1-6
clone size: once
V gene: TRBV4-3
CDR3 protein: ASSQDGHYNSPLH

J gene: TRBJ2-7
clone size: -
V gene: TRBV15
CDR3 protein: ATSRAGASGSDEQY

J gene: TRBJ2-7
clone size: -
V gene: TRBV19
CDR3 protein: ASSIGGQGYEQY

J gene: TRBJ1-2
clone size: -
V gene: TRBV6-4
CDR3 protein: ASSPAYRAQYGYT

J gene: TRBJ2-5
clone size: -
V gene: TRBV7-9
CDR3 protein: ASSPDLPTETQY

J gene: TRBJ2-7
clone size: -
V gene: TRBV10-3
CDR3 protein: ASRWEGTYEQY

J gene: -
clone size: -
V gene: TRBV11-1
CDR3 protein: ASSWDRGYEQY

J gene: TRBJ1-2
clone size: -
V gene: TRBV29-1
CDR3 protein: SVSGTLNYGYT

J gene: TRBJ2-7
clone size: -
V gene: TRBV2
CDR3 protein: ASSDGRGRSYEQY

J gene: TRBJ2-3
clone size: -
V gene: TRBV6-5
CDR3 protein: ASTAGVFSTDTQY

J gene: TRBJ2-5
clone size: -
V gene: TRBV28
CDR3 protein: ASSLYPGVHQETQY

J gene: TRBJ1-1
clone size: -
V gene: TRBV7-9
CDR3 protein: ASSLGSGEAF

J gene: TRBJ2-1
clone size: -
V gene: TRBV5-6
CDR3 protein: ASSFDGEAELTYNEQF

J gene: TRBJ2-2
clone size: -
V gene: TRBV27
CDR3 protein: ASSAGGPTPGELF

J gene: TRBJ1-1
clone size: -
V gene: TRBV6-1
CDR3 protein: ASSAQGEAF

J gene: TRBJ1-1
clone size: -
V gene: TRBV27
CDR3 protein: ASSFRSSAEAF

J gene: TRBJ2-1
clone size: -
V gene: TRBV30
CDR3 protein: AWTGGINNEQF

J gene: TRBJ2-3
clone size: -
V gene: TRBV30
CDR3 protein: AWEPDTDTQY

J gene: TRBJ2-2
clone size: -
V gene: TRBV9
CDR3 protein: ASSLSRQGNTGELF

J gene: TRBJ2-1
clone size: -
V gene: TRBV4-3
CDR3 protein: ASSQDWTSTEQF

J gene: TRBJ1-5
clone size: -
V gene: TRBV19
CDR3 protein: ASTYGGYRSPNWPQH

J gene: TRBJ1-1
clone size: -
V gene: TRBV6-5
CDR3 protein: ASSYTTRGTEAF

J gene: TRBJ1-6
clone size: -
V gene: TRBV13
CDR3 protein: ASSSLGMEGSPLH

J gene: TRBJ2-5
clone size: -
V gene: TRBV13
CDR3 protein: ASSLSIAGGSETQY

J gene: TRBJ2-7
clone size: -
V gene: TRBV4-1
CDR3 protein: ASSQDGGTSVTYEQY

J gene: TRBJ2-7
clone size: -
V gene: TRBV6-1
CDR3 protein: ASIGQSSYEQY

J gene: TRBJ2-1
clone size: -
V gene: TRBV2
CDR3 protein: ASSVSGASYNEQF

J gene: TRBJ2-6
clone size: -
V gene: TRBV6-6
CDR3 protein: ASGAGANVLT